These 21 T cell receptor beta chains share one sample of origin, sequenced in a study of blood T cell repertoires in COVID-19. Using immunoSEQ multiplex PCR, the repertoire was profiled, and TCRdb retains in-frame clones only, with some absent. This table has roughly 230,000 clones, roughly 80% appearing once. What was sequenced was peripheral blood. These receptors originate from a woman at least 80 years old with acute or convalescent COVID-19.

This clone has just a few counts. V and J are TRBV19 and TRBJ2-2; 9 positions match TRBD2. Germline values: CDR1 LNHDA, CDR2 SQIVND (reference sequence). V lost 5 bases, J lost 5 bases, and 6 bases stayed unmatched. The length of the CDR3 is 15 residues. CDR3 protein: CASSPSGKSTGELFF. Here the CDR3 DNA reads TGTGCCAGTAGTCCTAGCGGGAAGTCTACCGGGGAGCTGTTTTTT.

J is TRBJ1-6 and V is TRBV5-4; D is unclear. Germline V gene data show CDR1 as SGHNT and CDR2 as YYREEE (reference sequence). V lost 0 bases to trimming and J lost 5 bases, with 6 bases between them. This CDR3 has 14 amino acids. The CDR3 loop is CASSLDSNNSPLHF. The CDR3 region has the DNA TGTGCCAGCAGCTTGGACAGCAATAATTCACCCCTCCACTTT.

This chain joins TRBV2 and TRBJ2-1, with a possible D match to TRBD1 (5 bases). Trimming cost V 8 bases and J 9 bases, with 17 bases left between them. The CDR3 sequence is 13 residues long. Per germline, CDR1 SNHLY and CDR2 FYNNEI. CDR3 amino acids: CASFMGPAGEQFF. CDR3 coding DNA: TGTGCCAGCTTTATGGGGCCGGCAGGTGAGCAGTTCTTC.

This clone came up once. J is TRBJ2-3 and V is TRBV5-1; the D gene is possibly TRBD1 (5 bases). This CDR3 has 14 residues. The germline V gene has CDR1 SGHRS and CDR2 YFSETQ. V lost 0 bases and J lost 6, with 11 bases in between. The CDR3 DNA follows: TGCGCCAGCAGCTTGGGTACAGGATCCGATACGCAGTATTTT. Translation: CASSLGTGSDTQYF.

The J gene is TRBJ2-2, the V gene TRBV2; 8 bases align to TRBD1. The CDR3 loop spans 15 amino acids. The germline V gene encodes CDR1 SNHLY and CDR2 FYNNEI. Trimming took 1 base from V and 7 from J; bases not matched to a gene: 5. DNA of the CDR3: TGTGCCAGCAGTGAAGAGCGGACAGGGCTCGGGGAGCTGTTTTTT. Its translation: CASSEERTGLGELFF.

V usage is TRBV9 and J usage is TRBJ2-3, with 10 bases aligning to TRBD2. Trimming removed 3 bases from V and 0 bases from J; junction bases left unmatched: 4. The CDR3 sequence is 16 residues long. Germline CDR1 SGDLS, CDR2 YYNGEE. This CDR3 is CASSALAGISTDTQYF. In DNA form, the CDR3 reads TGTGCCAGCAGCGCACTAGCGGGAATTAGCACAGATACGCAGTATTTT.

The rearrangement links TRBV28 to TRBJ2-6; D uncertain. CDR1 MDHEN and CDR2 SYDVKM come from the germline V gene. V lost 6 bases, J lost 1 base, and 4 bases lay in between. This CDR3 has 13 amino acids. CDR3 region: CASRESGANVLTF. Written as DNA, the CDR3 is TGTGCCAGCAGGGAGTCTGGGGCCAACGTCCTGACTTTC.

The genes are TRBV6-1 and TRBJ1-4; 8 bases align to TRBD1. This CDR3 has 16 amino acids. In germline, CDR1 is MNHNS, CDR2 SASEGT. The V gene end was trimmed by 4 bases and the J gene end by 0 bases; junction bases not matched to a gene: 4. The CDR3 nucleotides read TGTGCCAGCAGTGTAGGGACAGGTGCAACTAATGAAAAACTGTTTTTT. Amino acid sequence: CASSVGTGATNEKLFF.

This chain uses TRBV11-2 with TRBJ2-5; TRBD2 matches 8 bases. The CDR3 has 16 amino acids. The ends lost 5 bases at V and 2 bases at J; junction bases unmatched: 10. Germline CDR1 and CDR2: SGHAT and FQNNGV. The CDR3 region has the DNA TGTGCCAGCAGCCCCATAGCGGGAAACGTACAAGAGACCCAGTACTTC. Protein: CASSPIAGNVQETQYF.

The rearrangement links TRBV2 to TRBJ2-7; unclear D gene. Trimming removed 6 bases at V and 3 bases at J, with 12 bases between. CDR3 length: 13 amino acids. Germline V gives CDR1 SNHLY, CDR2 FYNNEI. The CDR3 DNA reads as TGTGCCAGCAGGGGTGAGGCCGTCTACGAGCAGTACTTC. Protein: CASRGEAVYEQYF.

CDR3 coding DNA: TGTGCCAGCAGCGCGGGTCGCGAGACCCAGTACTTC. Protein product: CASSAGRETQYF. The gene calls are TRBV6-1 and TRBJ2-5, with TRBD2 as a possible D gene (5 bases). Germline V CDR1 and CDR2: MNHNS, SASEGT. The V and J ends lost 6 bases and 5 bases respectively, with 10 bases between them. The CDR3 has 12 amino acids.

This clone is a singleton in its sample. Other nucleotide sequences from this sample produce the same CDR3. The V gene is TRBV9, the J gene TRBJ2-1, with 9 nucleotides matching TRBD2. J gave up 4 bases and V 4 bases, and 6 bases lay outside the gene matches. CDR3 length: 15 residues. Germline values: CDR1 SGDLS, CDR2 YYNGEE. This chain's CDR3 is CASSPRLAEYNEQFF. The CDR3 bases are TGTGCCAGCAGCCCGCGACTAGCGGAGTACAATGAGCAGTTCTTC.

The chain couples TRBV27 to TRBJ1-4; 8 nucleotides match TRBD1. The germline CDR1 and CDR2 sequences are MNHEY and SMNVEV (reference sequence). The V and J ends lost 6 bases and 10 bases, in that order; junction bases with no gene match: 10. The CDR3 covers 14 residues. The DNA of the CDR3 is TGTGCCAGCAGACCGACAGGGGAGAGGGGAAAACTGTTTTTT. Protein: CASRPTGERGKLFF.

The chain couples TRBV11-2 to TRBJ2-7; TRBD2 matches 9 bases. This CDR3 is 15 amino acids long. CDR1 SGHAT and CDR2 FQNNGV come from the germline V gene. V lost 5 bases to trimming and J lost 5 bases; unmatched junction nucleotides: 10. The CDR3 region is CASSPHWREGHEQYF. DNA of the CDR3: TGTGCCAGCAGCCCCCATTGGCGGGAGGGCCACGAGCAGTACTTC.

The V and J genes are TRBV28 and TRBJ1-4; no clear D gene. This CDR3 comprises 12 residues. Germline lookup yields CDR1 MDHEN and CDR2 SYDVKM. The V end lost 5 bases, the J end lost 13 bases, and 14 bases lay between the germline ends. The CDR3 bases are TGTGCCAGCAGTCCACCCGGGCGGGGACTGTTTTTT. Its translation is CASSPPGRGLFF.

The chain has TRBV10-3 and TRBJ2-5; 8 bases map to TRBD1. J was trimmed by 5 bases and V by 4 bases; bases with no gene match: 0. The CDR3 is 12 residues long. Germline lookup yields CDR1 ENHRY and CDR2 SYGVKD. The CDR3 protein is CAISGDRETQYF. The CDR3 bases are TGTGCCATCAGTGGGGACAGGGAGACCCAGTACTTC.

The chain employs TRBV2 and TRBJ1-6; D unresolved. Deletions cut 1 base from V and 0 bases from J, with 13 bases between. Germline-derived CDR1 and CDR2 are SNHLY and FYNNEI. The CDR3 totals 18 residues. CDR3 sequence reads: CASSEVISRSSYNSPLHF. The CDR3 DNA is TGTGCCAGCAGTGAAGTAATCTCAAGGAGCTCCTATAATTCACCCCTCCACTTT.

The chain recombines TRBV11-2 with TRBJ2-7; tentatively, D is TRBD1 (6 bases). V lost 1 base to trimming and J lost 0 bases, with 16 bases between them. CDR1 is SGHAT, CDR2 FQNNGV, per germline. This CDR3 is 17 amino acids long. The DNA of the CDR3 is TGTGCCAGCAGCTTAGGGCGGACAGCTCTAAGCTCCTACGAGCAGTACTTC. Translating gives CASSLGRTALSSYEQYF. The entire variable domain, with the rest obtained from reference TRBV11-2 and TRBJ2-7, is as follows: EAGVAQSPRYKIIEKRQSVAFWCNPISGHATLYWYQQILGQGPKLLIQFQNNGVVDDSQLPKDRFSAERLKGVDSTLKIQPAKLEDSAVYLCASSLGRTALSSYEQYFGPGTRLTVT.

The CDR3 sequence: CASSVVGGSNTEAFF. CDR3 in DNA: TGTGCCAGCAGCGTAGTAGGGGGCTCGAACACTGAAGCTTTCTTT. The chain has TRBV9 and TRBJ1-1; TRBD1 aligns across 7 bases. This CDR3 contains 15 residues. V lost 0 bases and J lost 1; bases outside the gene matches: 3. Germline CDR1 is SGDLS and CDR2 is YYNGEE.

The gene calls are TRBV6-4 and TRBJ2-1; D call uncertain. The CDR3 loop spans 14 amino acids. Germline CDR1 reads MRHNA; CDR2 reads SNTAGT. Between the trimmed V and J ends, which lost 6 bases and 5 bases, there was a span of 14 bases. In DNA form, the CDR3 reads TGTGCCAGCAGCCAGGTGTGGGCCGACAATGAGCAGTTCTTC. It is translated as CASSQVWADNEQFF.

The genes are TRBV9 and TRBJ1-2; 9 bases line up with TRBD1. CDR1 and CDR2 (germline): SGDLS, YYNGEE. This CDR3 is 14 amino acids long. V gave up 3 bases and J gave up 8 bases; unmatched junction bases: 8. The chain's CDR3 is CASSATTGGLGYTF. For the CDR3, the DNA is TGTGCCAGCAGCGCCACAACAGGGGGCCTCGGCTACACCTTC.